This T cell receptor beta chain was identified during a study of blood T cell repertoires in COVID-19. Clinical history as reported by participants underpinned cohort assignment. Recovered status in Cohort 3 required two negative PCRs, clearance, or symptom resolution. Measured with immunoSEQ multiplex PCR; TCRdb has only the in-frame clones, and not every one. The sample has 310,000 or so clones, approximately 89% seen once; the top ten hold approximately 9.8%. J was trimmed by 5 bases and V by 1 base; bases with no gene match: 5. CDR1 and CDR2 from the germline V gene are SGHAT and FQDESV (reference sequence). This CDR3 contains 15 residues.

This clonotype was sampled from a woman aged 40-49 years who had recovered from COVID-19. The chain recombines TRBV11-1 with TRBJ2-1, with 7 bases that match TRBD2. The sequencing sample was made of PBMCs or T cells enriched from blood (not recorded which). CDR3: CASSLVWRENNEQFF. The CDR3 coding sequence is TGTGCCAGCAGCTTAGTTTGGCGGGAGAACAATGAGCAGTTCTTC.